A single sample gave rise to the 6 T cell receptor beta chains below, sequenced in a study of radiotherapy plus CTLA-4 blockade in lung cancer. The table came from immunoSEQ multiplex PCR; TCRdb's copy has only in-frame clones and leaves some out. The sample shows about 97,000 clones, roughly 79% of them seen only once. The sequenced sample was peripheral blood, obtained from a patient treated with radiotherapy plus ipilimumab. The receptors here all came from a human donor with non-small cell lung cancer who had a partial response to radiotherapy plus ipilimumab. Some clones in this sample may be carry-over from other donors' samples.

The chain links TRBV6-1 to TRBJ1-2; no clear D gene. Trimming took off 4 bases at V and 0 bases at J, with 6 bases between the two ends. The germline V gene encodes CDR1 MNHNS and CDR2 SASEGT. The CDR3 loop spans 13 amino acids. CDR3 region: CASSVGANYGYTF. The CDR3 DNA follows: TGTGCCAGCAGTGTCGGAGCTAACTATGGCTACACCTTC.

CDR3 bases: TGTGCCAGCAGCCGGGACAGGGAGACCCAGTACTTC. This translates into CASSRDRETQYF. This chain links TRBV7-3 with TRBJ2-5; 8 bases match TRBD1. CDR1 and CDR2 (germline): SGHTA, FQGTGA. Trimming at V came to 5 bases and at J to 5 bases, leaving 1 base not matched to a gene. This CDR3 spans 12 amino acids.

V and J are TRBV28 and TRBJ1-2, with D possibly TRBD1 on 5 matching bases. The V gene's germline CDR1 is MDHEN and CDR2 SYDVKM. The CDR3 is 15 amino acids. The V end lost 7 bases, the J end lost 2 bases, and 17 bases lay between the germline ends. The CDR3 nucleotides read TGTGCCAGCACCGGGGTATGGGGACTAAACTATGGCTACACCTTC. The encoded protein is CASTGVWGLNYGYTF.

The chain carries TRBV10-1 and TRBJ2-2, with D maybe TRBD1 (6 bases). V was trimmed by 3 bases and J by 3 bases, leaving 11 bases between them. There are 15 residues in the CDR3. CDR1 is WNHNN, CDR2 SYGVQD, per germline (reference sequence). This CDR3 reads CASSELQGHTGELFF. In DNA, the CDR3 is TGCGCCAGCAGTGAACTACAGGGACACACCGGGGAGCTGTTTTTT.

This chain links TRBV4-1 with TRBJ2-5; D gene uncertain. The germline V and J ends were trimmed by 3 bases and 5 bases, with 10 bases remaining between them. CDR3 length: 13 amino acids. Germline lookup yields CDR1 MGHRA and CDR2 YSYEKL. CDR3 loop: CASSQGQWETQYF. As DNA, the CDR3 is TGCGCCAGCAGCCAGGGCCAGTGGGAGACCCAGTACTTC.

This chain links TRBV7-8 with TRBJ1-4; D uncertain. The CDR3 length is 14 residues. V gave up 3 bases and J gave up 11 bases, with 16 bases separating them. In germline, CDR1 is SGHVS, CDR2 FQNEAQ. CDR3 in DNA: TGTGCCAGCAGCTTTACGGGGTTGGAGGAGAAACTGTTTTTT. Translating it yields CASSFTGLEEKLFF.